Below are 10 T cell receptor beta chains sequenced from a single sample in a study of cytomegalovirus exposure and HLA in healthy donors. Both 60 Vbeta primers and 13 Jbeta primers went into the PCR. The repertoire was sequenced with immunoSEQ multiplex PCR; TCRdb's copy has only in-frame clones and lacks some. Of under 250,000 clones in the sample, 85% are singletons; the top ten hold about 2.5%. Sample: PBMCs. The source is a woman between 45 and 65 years old in good health and CMV-seronegative.

This chain links TRBV6-4 with TRBJ1-4, with TRBD1 as a possible D gene (6 bases). Trimming took off 3 bases at V and 6 bases at J, with 23 bases between the two ends. CDR3 size: 18 residues. Germline V gene lookup returns CDR1 MRHNA and CDR2 SNTAGT. Written as DNA, the CDR3 is TGTGCCAGCAGTGAGACGCCAGGGGTCGGGAGGAACTATGAAAAACTGTTTTTT. Protein: CASSETPGVGRNYEKLFF.

The gene calls are TRBV13 and TRBJ2-2; D might be TRBD2 (5 bases). The V end was cut by 6 bases, the J end by 6 bases, with 11 bases between. Germline assignment: CDR1 PRHDT and CDR2 FYEKMQ (reference sequence). The CDR3 consists of 13 residues. Here the CDR3 DNA reads TGTGCCAGCAGGATCGAGGGTGCCGGGGAGCTGTTTTTT. It translates to CASRIEGAGELFF.

V gene TRBV4-2 combines with J gene TRBJ2-7; 14 bases are a match to TRBD2. CDR3 length: 15 amino acids. CDR1 and CDR2 (germline): LGHNA, YNFKEQ. Germline trimming cut 3 bases from V and 7 bases from J; bases unmatched to any gene: 5. CDR3 residues: CASSQGTSGSGEQYF. CDR3 DNA: TGTGCCAGCAGCCAGGGGACTAGCGGGAGTGGTGAGCAGTACTTC.

The V call is TRBV7-9, the J call TRBJ2-5, with TRBD1 matching 8 bases. The J call may be mistaken, given a closer DNA end match to TRBJ2-7. The CDR3 is 15 amino acids. CDR1 is SEHNR and CDR2 is FQNEAQ in the germline V gene (reference sequence). The CDR3 loop is CASSYSPGTGLEQYF. DNA of the CDR3: TGTGCCAGCAGCTATAGTCCCGGGACAGGTCTCGAGCAGTACTTC.

V usage is TRBV10-3 and J usage is TRBJ2-7, with 8 bases that match TRBD1. The CDR3 totals 14 residues. Germline V gives CDR1 ENHRY, CDR2 SYGVKD. V lost 4 bases, J lost 1 base, and 3 bases stayed unmatched. The CDR3 DNA sequence: TGTGCCATCAGTGGCAGGACAGGGTCCTACGAGCAGTACTTC. Amino acid sequence: CAISGRTGSYEQYF.

The chain employs TRBV6-1 and TRBJ2-3; weak D call: TRBD1 (6 bases). Per the germline V gene, CDR1 is MNHNS and CDR2 is SASEGT. The V end lost 6 bases, the J end lost 6 bases, and 10 bases lay between the germline ends. The CDR3 is 12 amino acids. Written as DNA, the CDR3 is TGTGCCAGCAGCGCCACAGGGGATACGCAGTATTTT. This sequence encodes CASSATGDTQYF.

CDR3 sequence: CASRTGGPHEQYF. The CDR3 bases are TGTGCCAGCAGGACAGGGGGCCCCCACGAGCAGTACTTC. The V gene is TRBV28, the J gene TRBJ2-7; 10 bases line up with TRBD1. CDR3 length equals 13 residues. With 6 bases clipped from V and 5 bases from J, the junction kept 4 bases outside the gene matches. Per the germline V gene, CDR1 is MDHEN and CDR2 is SYDVKM.

This clone was seen just once. The J gene is TRBJ2-6, the V gene TRBV5-1, with D perhaps TRBD1 (5 bases). Trimming pared 0 bases from V and 4 bases from J, leaving 8 bases between. The V gene's germline CDR1 is SGHRS and CDR2 YFSETQ. This CDR3 has 15 residues. The CDR3 here is CASSLAGPGANVLTF. DNA for the CDR3: TGCGCCAGCAGCTTGGCAGGGCCCGGGGCCAACGTCCTGACTTTC.

The rearrangement uses TRBV7-6 and TRBJ1-4; possibly TRBD1 for D (5 bases). Trimming stripped 2 bases from V and 3 bases from J, with 19 bases between. The V gene's germline CDR1 is SGHVS and CDR2 FNYEAQ. This CDR3 has 18 residues. CDR3 loop: CASSLFVRGMVSNEKLFF. Here the CDR3 DNA reads TGTGCCAGCAGCTTATTTGTACGGGGGATGGTGTCTAATGAAAAACTGTTTTTT.

This clone has a single count. The chain uses TRBV6-5 and TRBJ1-2, with TRBD1 identical over 7 bases. The germline V gene encodes CDR1 MNHEY and CDR2 SVGAGI. Trimming at V came to 2 bases and at J to 4 bases, leaving 1 base not matched to a gene. The CDR3 consists of 13 residues. The DNA of the CDR3 is TGTGCCAGCAGTTACCAGGGGGTCTATGGCTACACCTTC. Translation: CASSYQGVYGYTF.